This TCR beta chain is from a study of prognosis after radiotherapy for stage I lung cancer. Study details: Recruiting of stage I non-small cell lung cancer patients into the study occurred between April 2018 and January 2019.

On two occasions, one at each of two time points, approximately 5.6 milliliters of peripheral blood were drawn. From genomic DNA, TCR beta CDR3 was amplified by two-round multiplex PCR. Gene-specific primers for each TRBV and TRBJ gene drove first-round PCR. TCRdb re-analysed the multiplex PCR reads in MiXCR, keeping a single row per CDR3 protein. The sample gives some 27,000 distinct CDR3 sequences, roughly two fifths of which show up once; around a third is in the top ten. By proportion, this clonotype is medium-sized. V trimming: 8 bases; J trimming: 4 bases; junction bases outside the gene matches: 6. There are 14 residues in the CDR3.

J is TRBJ1-2 and V is TRBV12-3 or TRBV12-4, with 11 bases that match TRBD1. This clonotype was sampled from a donor aged 50 or older with non-small cell lung cancer. The material was PBMCs, obtained before or after stereotactic body radiation therapy (not recorded which). The CDR3 nucleotides read TGTGCCAGCCACCGTGGACAGGGGGCCTATGGCTACACCTTC. Its translation: CASHRGQGAYGYTF.